These T cell receptor beta chains were read from a single sample in a study of OX40 agonist ivuxolimab in advanced cancers. Sequencing used immunoSEQ multiplex PCR; TCRdb keeps in-frame clones, though not all of them. The table lists approximately 74,000 clones, 90% of them singletons. Material: CD4+ or CD8+ T cells sorted from blood, obtained in a trial of the OX40 agonist ivuxolimab. These receptors were collected from an adult with an advanced solid tumor such as melanoma, head and neck, liver or kidney cancer. Each CDR3 is given with its conserved first and last residue. A D gene is named only where the DNA matches it firmly. A clone size is listed for some rows: how often the clone was seen (once, few, many), or a class if it is expanded.

V	size	D	J	CDR3	DNA
TRBV2	.	.	TRBJ2-7	CASRVNEQYF	TGTGCCAGCAGAGTCAACGAGCAGTACTTC
TRBV7-9	.	TRBD1	TRBJ1-5	CASSWGTGAGQPQHF	TGTGCCAGCAGCTGGGGGACAGGGGCAGGGCAGCCCCAGCATTTT
TRBV2	.	TRBD2	TRBJ2-7	CASGDRAGLAYEQYF	TGTGCCAGCGGAGATAGAGCGGGACTGGCCTACGAGCAGTACTTC
TRBV19	few	.	TRBJ1-3	CASSISPTAGNTIYF	TGTGCCAGTAGTATATCGCCGACAGCTGGAAACACCATATATTTT
TRBV6-4	.	.	TRBJ2-3	CASSDSGQSTDTQYF	TGTGCCAGCAGTGACTCAGGGCAGAGCACAGATACGCAGTATTTT
TRBV7-2	.	TRBD2	TRBJ2-7	CASSVRGESYEQYF	TGTGCCAGCAGCGTTCGGGGGGAATCCTACGAGCAGTACTTC
TRBV7-9	.	TRBD2	TRBJ2-7	CASKSGTSYEQYF	TGTGCCAGCAAGAGCGGGACCTCCTACGAGCAGTACTTC
TRBV2	.	TRBD1	TRBJ2-3	CASRDPGTGTDTQYF	TGTGCCAGCAGAGACCCCGGGACAGGGACAGATACGCAGTATTTT
TRBV5-6	.	TRBD1	TRBJ2-1	CASSFGTGLDEQFF	TGTGCCAGCAGCTTTGGGACAGGGCTGGATGAGCAGTTCTTC
TRBV5-1	.	.	TRBJ2-7	CASSSRGGGVGEQYF	TGCGCCAGCAGCTCCCGAGGGGGAGGGGTGGGCGAGCAGTACTTC
TRBV15	.	.	TRBJ2-2	CATSPLGQINQHTGELFF	TGTGCCACCAGCCCTCTGGGCCAAATAAACCAACACACCGGGGAGCTGTTTTTT
TRBV6-6	.	.	TRBJ2-3	CASSPALTDTQYF	TGTGCCAGCAGCCCGGCCCTCACAGATACGCAGTATTTT
TRBV7-8	.	TRBD1	TRBJ2-3	CASSLAGQGGTDTQYF	TGTGCCAGCAGCTTAGCGGGACAGGGAGGCACAGATACGCAGTATTTT
TRBV5-6	.	.	TRBJ2-5	CASSLGEETQYF	TGTGCCAGCAGCTTGGGAGAAGAGACCCAGTACTTC
TRBV15	.	TRBD1	TRBJ2-7	CATSRGKGTGFYEQYF	TGTGCCACCAGCAGAGGAAAAGGGACAGGGTTCTACGAGCAGTACTTC
TRBV5-6	.	.	TRBJ2-3	CASSFRKSTDTQYF	TGTGCCAGCAGCTTTCGAAAGAGCACAGATACGCAGTATTTT
TRBV30	.	.	TRBJ2-7	CAWSSLYEQYF	TGTGCCTGGAGTTCCCTCTACGAGCAGTACTTC
TRBV5-1	.	.	TRBJ2-2	CASSLGDATGELFF	TGCGCCAGCAGCTTGGGGGACGCTACCGGGGAGCTGTTTTTT
TRBV25-1	.	.	TRBJ2-1	CASSEYEGSDNEQFF	TGTGCCAGCAGTGAATATGAGGGTAGCGACAATGAGCAGTTCTTC
TRBV29-1	.	TRBD1	TRBJ2-7	CSVKVQGHPWEQYF	TGCAGCGTGAAAGTACAGGGGCACCCGTGGGAGCAGTACTTC
TRBV5-1	.	TRBD2	TRBJ2-7	CASSGTSYEQYF	TGCGCCAGTTCCGGGACTAGCTACGAGCAGTACTTC
TRBV30	.	TRBD2	TRBJ2-4	CAWSPRGVVIQYF	TGTGCCTGGAGCCCACGGGGGGTGGTCATTCAGTACTTC
TRBV30	.	.	TRBJ1-2	CAWVGKGRDGYTF	TGTGCCTGGGTAGGGAAGGGGAGAGATGGCTACACCTTC
TRBV7-3	.	TRBD2	TRBJ2-1	CASSSRLAGGEDEQFF	TGTGCCAGCAGCTCTAGACTAGCGGGAGGGGAGGATGAGCAGTTCTTC
TRBV2	.	.	TRBJ2-2	CAGQARNTGELFF	TGTGCCGGTCAAGCAAGGAACACCGGGGAGCTGTTTTTT
TRBV19	once	TRBD1	TRBJ2-5	CASSIVQGAGRQETQYF	TGTGCCAGTAGTATAGTGCAGGGGGCGGGTAGGCAAGAGACCCAGTACTTC
TRBV27	.	TRBD2	TRBJ2-1	CASSSGLAGGSYSYNEQFF	TGTGCCAGCAGTTCGGGACTAGCGGGAGGTTCGTACTCCTACAATGAGCAGTTCTTC
TRBV27	.	TRBD1	TRBJ2-7	CASSLYRGYEQYF	TGTGCCAGCAGTTTATACAGGGGCTACGAGCAGTACTTC
TRBV2	.	.	TRBJ2-7	CASSGTIDEQYF	TGTGCCAGCAGTGGGACAATCGACGAGCAGTACTTC
TRBV5-6	.	TRBD1	TRBJ1-2	CASSPKDRDGYTF	TGTGCCAGCAGCCCGAAGGACAGGGACGGCTACACCTTC
TRBV5-1	.	.	TRBJ2-5	CASSPIRSWDVGKETQYF	TGCGCCAGCAGCCCTATAAGAAGTTGGGACGTGGGGAAAGAGACCCAGTACTTC
TRBV28	few	TRBD1	TRBJ2-6	CASSHRDRARGGANVLTF	TGTGCCAGCAGTCACAGGGACAGAGCCCGCGGGGGGGCCAACGTCCTGACTTTC
TRBV9	.	TRBD1	TRBJ2-3	CASSVKTGGFSDTQYF	TGTGCCAGCAGCGTTAAGACAGGGGGCTTTTCGGATACGCAGTATTTT
TRBV28	.	TRBD2	TRBJ2-1	CASSPSGRRGNEQFF	TGTGCCAGCTCTCCTAGCGGGAGACGGGGCAATGAGCAGTTCTTC
TRBV7-2	.	.	TRBJ1-1	CASSLVEFTEAFF	TGTGCCAGCAGCTTAGTGGAATTCACTGAAGCTTTCTTT
TRBV28	once	.	TRBJ2-2	CASSLPALTSNTGELFF	TGTGCCAGCAGTTTACCAGCTCTTACCTCGAACACCGGGGAGCTGTTTTTT
TRBV19	.	.	TRBJ1-5	CASSIEGLSNQPQHF	TGTGCCAGTAGTATAGAGGGGTTAAGCAATCAGCCCCAGCATTTT
TRBV25-1	few	TRBD1	TRBJ1-1	CASTQRTGDEAFF	TGTGCCAGCACCCAACGGACAGGAGATGAAGCTTTCTTT
TRBV15	.	.	TRBJ1-5	CATSRTGANQPQHF	TGTGCCACCAGCAGAACGGGGGCCAATCAGCCCCAGCATTTT
TRBV7-3	.	TRBD2	TRBJ2-1	CASSPLGRRYNEQFF	TGTGCCAGCAGCCCACTCGGGAGGAGATACAATGAGCAGTTCTTC
TRBV7-2	.	TRBD1	TRBJ2-1	CASSSYRGLDEQFF	TGTGCCAGCAGCTCTTACAGGGGTCTCGATGAGCAGTTCTTC
TRBV28	.	TRBD1	TRBJ2-3	CASTRLDRGSTDTQYF	TGTGCCAGCACCCGCCTGGACAGGGGCAGCACAGATACGCAGTATTTT
TRBV28	.	.	TRBJ1-2	CASSFQMNYGYTF	TGTGCCAGCAGTTTCCAGATGAACTATGGCTACACCTTC
TRBV7-2	.	.	TRBJ2-7	CASSPARVRSSYEQYF	TGTGCCAGCAGCCCAGCTCGGGTCCGGAGCTCCTACGAGCAGTACTTC
TRBV4-3	.	TRBD1	TRBJ1-5	CASSQGGGQPQHF	TGCGCCAGCAGCCAAGGAGGGGGCCAGCCCCAGCATTTT
TRBV7-9	.	.	TRBJ1-1	CASSLGTVNTEAFF	TGTGCCAGCAGCTTAGGCACAGTGAACACTGAAGCTTTCTTT
TRBV20-1	.	.	TRBJ1-2	CSAGKGYTF	TGCAGTGCTGGAAAGGGCTACACCTTC
TRBV7-3	once	.	TRBJ2-1	CASSATGGTDNEQFF	TGTGCCAGCAGCGCCACCGGGGGTACGGACAATGAGCAGTTCTTC